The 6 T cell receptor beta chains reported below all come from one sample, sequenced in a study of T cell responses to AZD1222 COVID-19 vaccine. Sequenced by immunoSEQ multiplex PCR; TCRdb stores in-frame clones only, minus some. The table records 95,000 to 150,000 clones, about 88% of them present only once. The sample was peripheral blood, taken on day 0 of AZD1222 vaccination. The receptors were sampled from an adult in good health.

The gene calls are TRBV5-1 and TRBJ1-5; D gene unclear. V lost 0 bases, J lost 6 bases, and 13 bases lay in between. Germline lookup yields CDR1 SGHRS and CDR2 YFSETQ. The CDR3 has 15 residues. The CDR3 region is CASSLVPGMGQPQHF. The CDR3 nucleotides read TGCGCCAGCAGCTTGGTCCCGGGGATGGGTCAGCCCCAGCATTTT.

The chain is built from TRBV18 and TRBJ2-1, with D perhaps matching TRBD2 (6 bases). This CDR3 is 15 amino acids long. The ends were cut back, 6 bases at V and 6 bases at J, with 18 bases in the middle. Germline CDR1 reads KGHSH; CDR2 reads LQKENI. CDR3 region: CASSPKGLEGNEQFF. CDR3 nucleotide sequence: TGTGCCAGCTCCCCGAAAGGACTGGAGGGCAATGAGCAGTTCTTC.

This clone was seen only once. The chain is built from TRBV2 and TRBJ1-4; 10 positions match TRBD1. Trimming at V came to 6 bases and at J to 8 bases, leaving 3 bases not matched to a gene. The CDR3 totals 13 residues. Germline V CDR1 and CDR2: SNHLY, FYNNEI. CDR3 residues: CASRGTGEEKLFF. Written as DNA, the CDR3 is TGTGCCAGCAGAGGGACAGGGGAGGAAAAACTGTTTTTT. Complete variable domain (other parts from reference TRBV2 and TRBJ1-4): EPEVTQTPSHQVTQMGQEVILRCVPISNHLYFYWYRQILGQKVEFLVSFYNNEISEKSEIFDDQFSVERPDGSNFTLKIRSTKLEDSAMYFCASRGTGEEKLFFGSGTQLSVL.

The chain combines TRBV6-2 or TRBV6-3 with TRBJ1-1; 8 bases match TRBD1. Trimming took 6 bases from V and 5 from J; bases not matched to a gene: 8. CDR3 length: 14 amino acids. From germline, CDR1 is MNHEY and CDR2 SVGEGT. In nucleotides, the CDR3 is TGTGCCAGCAGCCCAGGGGGCTTTGGGACTGAAGCTTTCTTT. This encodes CASSPGGFGTEAFF.

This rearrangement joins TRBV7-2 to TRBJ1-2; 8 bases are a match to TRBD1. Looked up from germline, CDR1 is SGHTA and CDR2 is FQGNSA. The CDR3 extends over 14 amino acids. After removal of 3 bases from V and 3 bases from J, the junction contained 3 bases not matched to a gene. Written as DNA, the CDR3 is TGTGCCAGCAGCTTCCAGACAGGGGACTATGGCTACACCTTC. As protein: CASSFQTGDYGYTF.

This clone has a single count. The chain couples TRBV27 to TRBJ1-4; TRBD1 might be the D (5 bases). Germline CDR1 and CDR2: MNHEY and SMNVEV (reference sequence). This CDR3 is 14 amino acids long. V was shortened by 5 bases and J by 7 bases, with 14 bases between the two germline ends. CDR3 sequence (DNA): TGTGCCAGCAGTGAGGGGCCCGAGGGTGAAAAACTGTTTTTT. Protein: CASSEGPEGEKLFF.